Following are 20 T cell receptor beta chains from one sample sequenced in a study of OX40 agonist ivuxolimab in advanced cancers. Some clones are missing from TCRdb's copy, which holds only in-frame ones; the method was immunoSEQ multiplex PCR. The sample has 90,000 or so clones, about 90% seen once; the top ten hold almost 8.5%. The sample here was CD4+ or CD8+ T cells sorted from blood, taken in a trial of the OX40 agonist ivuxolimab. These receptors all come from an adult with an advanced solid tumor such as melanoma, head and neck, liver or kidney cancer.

The CDR3 loop reads CAWSPGSISGNTIYF. For the CDR3, the DNA is TGTGCCTGGAGTCCCGGGTCCATCTCTGGAAACACCATATATTTT. The rearrangement uses TRBV30 and TRBJ1-3; D unresolved. This CDR3 region has 15 residues. The germline CDR1 and CDR2 sequences are GTSNPN and SVGIG (reference sequence). V shed 2 bases and J shed 0 bases, with 11 bases lying between them.

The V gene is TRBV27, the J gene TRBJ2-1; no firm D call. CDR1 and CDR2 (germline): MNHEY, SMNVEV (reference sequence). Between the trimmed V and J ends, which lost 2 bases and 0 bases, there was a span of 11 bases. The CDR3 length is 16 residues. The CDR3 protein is CASSLTTLSSYNEQFF. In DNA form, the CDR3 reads TGTGCCAGCAGTTTAACTACCTTAAGCTCCTACAATGAGCAGTTCTTC.

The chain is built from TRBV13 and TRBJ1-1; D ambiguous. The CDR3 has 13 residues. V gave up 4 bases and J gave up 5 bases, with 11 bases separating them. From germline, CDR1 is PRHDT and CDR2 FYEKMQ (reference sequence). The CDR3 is CASSSYGETEAFF. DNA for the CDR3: TGTGCCAGCAGCTCCTATGGGGAAACTGAAGCTTTCTTT.

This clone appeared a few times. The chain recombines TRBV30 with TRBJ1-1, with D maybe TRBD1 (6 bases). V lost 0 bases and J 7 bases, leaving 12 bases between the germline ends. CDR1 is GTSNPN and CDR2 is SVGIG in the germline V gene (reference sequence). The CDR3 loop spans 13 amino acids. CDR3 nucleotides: TGTGCCTGGAGTGTACTAACGGACAGTGAAGCTTTCTTT. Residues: CAWSVLTDSEAFF.

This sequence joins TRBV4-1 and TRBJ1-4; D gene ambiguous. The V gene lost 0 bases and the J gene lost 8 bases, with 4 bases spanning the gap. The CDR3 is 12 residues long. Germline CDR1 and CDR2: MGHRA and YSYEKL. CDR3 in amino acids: CASSQDLEKLFF. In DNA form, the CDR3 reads TGCGCCAGCAGCCAAGACCTAGAAAAACTGTTTTTT.

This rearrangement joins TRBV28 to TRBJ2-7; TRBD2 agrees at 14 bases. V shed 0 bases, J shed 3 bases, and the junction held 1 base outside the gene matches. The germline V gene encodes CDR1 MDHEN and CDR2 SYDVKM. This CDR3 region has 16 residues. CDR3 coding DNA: TGTGCCAGCAGTTTATGGGGGACTAGCGGGGGCTACGAGCAGTACTTC. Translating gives CASSLWGTSGGYEQYF.

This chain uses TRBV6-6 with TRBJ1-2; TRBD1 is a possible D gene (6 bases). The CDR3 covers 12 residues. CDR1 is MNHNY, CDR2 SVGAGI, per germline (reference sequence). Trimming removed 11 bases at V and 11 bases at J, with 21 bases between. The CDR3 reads CACTGPSMGYTF. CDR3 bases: TGTGCCTGTACAGGGCCGTCTATGGGGTACACCTTC.

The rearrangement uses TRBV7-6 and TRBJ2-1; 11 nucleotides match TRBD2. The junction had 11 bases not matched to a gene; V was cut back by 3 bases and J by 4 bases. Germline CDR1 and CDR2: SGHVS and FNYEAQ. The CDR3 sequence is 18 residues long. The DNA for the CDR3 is TGTGCCAGCAGCTTCTTAGCGGGAGGGCCTTTTTCGTACAATGAGCAGTTCTTC. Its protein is CASSFLAGGPFSYNEQFF. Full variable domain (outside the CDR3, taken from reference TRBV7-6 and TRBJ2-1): GAGVSQSPRYKVTKRGQDVALRCDPISGHVSLYWYRQALGQGPEFLTYFNYEAQQDKSGLPNDRFSAERPEGSISTLTIQRTEQRDSAMYRCASSFLAGGPFSYNEQFFGPGTRLTVL.

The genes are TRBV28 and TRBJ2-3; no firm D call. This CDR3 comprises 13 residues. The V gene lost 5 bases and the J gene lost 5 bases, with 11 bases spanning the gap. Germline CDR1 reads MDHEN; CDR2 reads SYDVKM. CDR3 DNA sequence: TGTGCCAGCAGTCTTATCGGTAGAGATACGCAGTATTTT. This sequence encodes CASSLIGRDTQYF.

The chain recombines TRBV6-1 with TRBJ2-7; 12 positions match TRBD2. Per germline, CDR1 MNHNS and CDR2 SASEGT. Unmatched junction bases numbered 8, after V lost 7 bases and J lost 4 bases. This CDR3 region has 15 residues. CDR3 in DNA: TGTGCCAGCACCGAAGGACTAGCGGGGATATACGAGCAGTACGTC. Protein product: CASTEGLAGIYEQYV.

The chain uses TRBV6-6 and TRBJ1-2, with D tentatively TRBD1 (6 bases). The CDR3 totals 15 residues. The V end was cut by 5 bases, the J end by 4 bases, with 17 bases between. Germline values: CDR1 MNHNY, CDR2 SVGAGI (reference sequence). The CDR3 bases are TGTGCCAGCAGTCTCGCCGGGGGGCTTGGCTATGGCTACACCTTC. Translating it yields CASSLAGGLGYGYTF.

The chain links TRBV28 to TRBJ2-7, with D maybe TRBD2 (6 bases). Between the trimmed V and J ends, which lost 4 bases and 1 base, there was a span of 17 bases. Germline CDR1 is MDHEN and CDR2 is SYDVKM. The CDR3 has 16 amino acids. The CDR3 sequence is CASSSGGEDRSYEQYF. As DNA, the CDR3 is TGTGCCAGCAGTTCCGGAGGGGAGGATCGGTCCTACGAGCAGTACTTC.

This CDR3 reads CASATGSYGYTF. The CDR3 coding sequence is TGTGCCAGCGCCACGGGGAGCTATGGCTACACCTTC. The V and J genes are TRBV5-4 and TRBJ1-2, with D hard to call. Germline CDR1 is SGHNT and CDR2 is YYREEE (reference sequence). The CDR3 has 12 amino acids. The ends were cut back, 7 bases at V and 4 bases at J, with 11 bases in the middle. The full variable domain, completed using reference TRBV5-4 and TRBJ1-2, is ETGVTQSPTHLIKTRGQQVTLRCSSQSGHNTVSWYQQALGQGPQFIFQYYREEENGRGNFPPRFSGLQFPNYSSELNVNALELDDSALYLCASATGSYGYTFGSGTRLTVV.

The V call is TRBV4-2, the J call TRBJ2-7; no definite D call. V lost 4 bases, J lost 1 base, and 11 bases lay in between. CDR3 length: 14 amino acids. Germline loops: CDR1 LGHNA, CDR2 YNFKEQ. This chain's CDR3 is CASSRFEESYEQYF. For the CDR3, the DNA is TGTGCCAGCAGCCGCTTTGAGGAGTCCTACGAGCAGTACTTC.

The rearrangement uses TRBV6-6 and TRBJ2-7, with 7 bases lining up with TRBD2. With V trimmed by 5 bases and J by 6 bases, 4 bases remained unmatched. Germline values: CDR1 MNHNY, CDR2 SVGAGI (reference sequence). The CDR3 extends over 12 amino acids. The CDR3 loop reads CASSPTSAEQYV. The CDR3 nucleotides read TGTGCCAGCAGTCCAACTAGCGCCGAGCAGTACGTC.

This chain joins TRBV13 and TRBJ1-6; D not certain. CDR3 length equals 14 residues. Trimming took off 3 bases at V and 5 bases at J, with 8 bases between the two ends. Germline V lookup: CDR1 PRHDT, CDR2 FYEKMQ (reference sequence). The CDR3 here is CASSLAGDNSPLHF. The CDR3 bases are TGTGCCAGCAGCTTGGCAGGAGATAATTCACCCCTCCACTTT.

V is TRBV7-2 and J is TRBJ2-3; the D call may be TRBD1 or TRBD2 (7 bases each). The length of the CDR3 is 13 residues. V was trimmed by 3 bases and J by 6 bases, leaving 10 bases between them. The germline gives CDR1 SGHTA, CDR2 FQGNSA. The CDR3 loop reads CASSFQGGDTQYF. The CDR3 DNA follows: TGTGCCAGCAGCTTCCAGGGGGGGGATACGCAGTATTTT.

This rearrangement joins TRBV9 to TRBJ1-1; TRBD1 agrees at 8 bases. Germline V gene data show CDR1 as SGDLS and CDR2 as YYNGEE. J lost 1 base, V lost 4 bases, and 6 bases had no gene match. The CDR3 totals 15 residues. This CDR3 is CASSILGTGNTEAFF. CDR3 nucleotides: TGTGCCAGCAGCATCTTAGGGACAGGGAACACTGAAGCTTTCTTT. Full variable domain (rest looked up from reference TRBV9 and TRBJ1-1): DSGVTQTPKHLITATGQRVTLRCSPRSGDLSVYWYQQSLDQGLQFLIQYYNGEERAKGNILERFSAQQFPDLHSELNLSSLELGDSALYFCASSILGTGNTEAFFGQGTRLTVV.

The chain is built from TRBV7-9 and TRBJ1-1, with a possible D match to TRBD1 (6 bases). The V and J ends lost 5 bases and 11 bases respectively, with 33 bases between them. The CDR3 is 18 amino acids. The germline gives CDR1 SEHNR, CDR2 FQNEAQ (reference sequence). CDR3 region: CASSPPTGSQVGARDAFF. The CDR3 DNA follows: TGTGCCAGCAGCCCTCCGACCGGGTCTCAGGTGGGGGCGCGGGATGCTTTCTTT.

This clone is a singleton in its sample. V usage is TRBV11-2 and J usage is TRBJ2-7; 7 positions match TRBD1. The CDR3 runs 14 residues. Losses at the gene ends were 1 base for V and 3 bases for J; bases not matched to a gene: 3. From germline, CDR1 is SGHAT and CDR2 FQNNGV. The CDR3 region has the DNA TGTGCCAGCAGCTTAGGGACAGGAGGCTACGAGCAGTACGTC. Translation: CASSLGTGGYEQYV.